The 22 T cell receptor beta chains below all came from one sample that was sequenced in a study of T cell repertoires in cytomegalovirus infection. TCRdb processed the reads anew with MiXCR; each CDR3 protein has one entry. This sample carries about 530,000 distinct CDR3 sequences, about a quarter of them seen once, and the ten largest clones take about 12%. The sequenced material came from PBMCs. The receptors were gathered from a human donor in good health (CMV status not recorded). Some clones in this sample may be carry-over from other donors' samples.

In its sample, this clonotype was seen a few times. The chain links TRBV11-2 to TRBJ2-3, with 12 bases that match TRBD2. The length of the CDR3 is 19 residues. The V gene end was trimmed by 0 bases and the J gene end by 6 bases; junction bases not matched to a gene: 13. Germline V gene sequence: CDR1 SGHAT, CDR2 FQNNGV. CDR3 nucleotides: TGTGCCAGCAGCTTAGATACCGGCCTAGCGGGAGGGCCATTGGATACGCAGTATTTT. Residues: CASSLDTGLAGGPLDTQYF.

Regarding this clonotype: Its ends do not fully match the called genes, so a read error is possible. This chain joins TRBV12-3 or TRBV12-4 and TRBJ2-3; the D gene is possibly TRBD1 (6 bases). CDR3 length: 14 amino acids. In DNA, the CDR3 is TGTGCCAACAGTTTAGCACAGGGAGCAGATACGCAGTATTTT. Translated, it gives CANSLAQGADTQYF.

The rearrangement links TRBV5-5 to TRBJ2-7, with 11 bases fitting TRBD2. The CDR3 covers 15 residues. Germline V CDR1 and CDR2: SGHKS, YYEKEE (reference sequence). V shed 3 bases and J 4 bases; nucleotides not matched to a gene: 6. The CDR3 here is CASSYRLAGPYEQYV. In DNA, the CDR3 is TGTGCCAGCAGCTATAGACTAGCGGGACCATACGAGCAGTACGTC.

This clonotype was detected only a few times. The V and J genes are TRBV2 and TRBJ1-1; D is perhaps TRBD1 (5 bases). From germline, CDR1 is SNHLY and CDR2 FYNNEI. The CDR3 length is 14 residues. V was trimmed by 4 bases and J by 1 base, leaving 10 bases between them. The CDR3 loop reads CASSVGRENTEAFF. The CDR3, as DNA: TGTGCCAGCAGTGTGGGCAGGGAGAACACTGAAGCTTTCTTT.

V is TRBV12-3 or TRBV12-4 and J is TRBJ1-5; D gene ambiguous. CDR3 length: 14 amino acids. V lost 1 base and J 0 bases, leaving 4 bases between the germline ends. CDR3 loop: CASSLENSNQPQHF. The DNA for the CDR3 is TGTGCCAGCAGTTTAGAAAATAGCAATCAGCCCCAGCATTTT.

V and J are TRBV7-2 and TRBJ2-7; TRBD2 is a possible D gene (5 bases). The CDR3 is made up of 18 amino acids. CDR1 is SGHTA, CDR2 FQGNSA, per germline. The ends were cut back, 0 bases at V and 2 bases at J, with 20 bases in the middle. CDR3 bases: TGTGCCAGCAGCTTAGCCCGGAGCGGATGCCACATCGCCTACGAGCAGTACGTC. It encodes CASSLARSGCHIAYEQYV.

This clonotype turned up a few times. The rearrangement joins TRBV12-3 or TRBV12-4 to TRBJ2-7; 7 bases are shared with TRBD2. CDR3 size: 12 residues. J was trimmed by 6 bases and V by 2 bases; bases with no gene match: 1. The CDR3 reads CASSLLAAEQYF. The CDR3 bases are TGTGCCAGCAGTTTACTAGCGGCCGAGCAGTACTTC.

This clonotype was detected only a few times. V and J are TRBV7-4 and TRBJ2-1; 7 bases match TRBD1. The CDR3 contains 11 residues. The V gene end was trimmed by 5 bases and the J gene end by 13 bases; junction bases not matched to a gene: 5. Germline V lookup: CDR1 SGHVT, CDR2 SQSDAQ. The CDR3 coding sequence is TGTGCCAGCAGCCTTAGGGGGCTCCAGTTCTTC. Protein product: CASSLRGLQFF.

This rearrangement joins TRBV28 to TRBJ1-5; tentatively, D is TRBD1 (6 bases). CDR1 and CDR2 (germline): MDHEN, SYDVKM. This CDR3 spans 15 amino acids. Between the trimmed V and J ends, which lost 8 bases and 9 bases, there was a span of 23 bases. The CDR3 DNA follows: TGTGCCAGCGGATCGTGGACAGCCGCCCGGGGGCCCCAGCATTTT. Its translation: CASGSWTAARGPQHF. Variable domain in full (rest from reference TRBV28 and TRBJ1-5): DVKVTQSSRYLVKRTGEKVFLECVQDMDHENMFWYRQDPGLGLRLIYFSYDVKMKEKGDIPEGYSVSREKKERFSLILESASTNQTSMYLCASGSWTAARGPQHFGDGTRLSIL.

The chain recombines TRBV7-3 with TRBJ2-2; 8 nucleotides match TRBD2. This CDR3 region has 15 residues. The V gene's germline CDR1 is SGHTA and CDR2 FQGTGA. Losses at the gene ends were 5 bases for V and 4 bases for J; bases not matched to a gene: 6. The CDR3 coding sequence is TGTGCCAGCAGCCTTTCGAGCGGGAGCACCGGGGAGCTGTTTTTT. Translating it yields CASSLSSGSTGELFF.

The V and J genes are TRBV20-1 and TRBJ2-3, with D perhaps TRBD2 (7 bases). V gave up 6 bases and J gave up 6 bases, with 19 bases separating them. CDR1 and CDR2 from the germline V gene are DFQATT and SNEGSKA (reference sequence). CDR3 length equals 14 residues. This CDR3 is CSAKGRGGYDTQYF. CDR3 in DNA: TGCAGTGCGAAGGGCAGGGGAGGGTACGATACGCAGTATTTT.

This clonotype occurred many times. The chain links TRBV7-8 to TRBJ2-7; D ambiguous. The ends were cut back, 1 base at V and 2 bases at J, with 9 bases in the middle. From germline, CDR1 is SGHVS and CDR2 FQNEAQ. This CDR3 is built from 14 residues. The CDR3 region is CASSLGHSAYEQYV. The CDR3 nucleotides read TGTGCCAGCAGCTTAGGTCACAGCGCCTACGAGCAGTACGTC.

The V gene is TRBV24-1, the J gene TRBJ1-2, with a tentative D call TRBD1 (5 bases). Germline V gives CDR1 KGHDR, CDR2 SFDVKD. CDR3 length: 16 amino acids. The V gene lost 5 bases and the J gene lost 8 bases, with 23 bases spanning the gap. The CDR3 DNA reads TGTGCCACCAGTGGGTCGGACAAGGTCCGATCGGGCGGCTACACCTTC. Translated: CATSGSDKVRSGGYTF.

The rearrangement links TRBV5-3 to TRBJ2-1; D is undetermined. TRBV5-3 is designated an ORF whose function remains uncertain. This CDR3 has 14 amino acids. V dropped 8 bases and J dropped 2 bases, with 14 bases sitting between them. CDR3 sequence: CASMTDVTYNEQFF. The DNA for the CDR3 is TGTGCCAGCATGACGGACGTTACCTACAATGAGCAGTTCTTC.

V and J are TRBV20-1 and TRBJ2-1; 9 bases match TRBD2. The CDR3 consists of 13 residues. The trim removed 4 bases at V and 8 bases at J, leaving 6 bases unmatched. Germline CDR1 is DFQATT and CDR2 is SNEGSKA (reference sequence). The chain's CDR3 is CSATAGGRDEQFF. The CDR3, as DNA: TGCAGTGCTACTGCGGGAGGGAGAGATGAGCAGTTCTTC.

V gene TRBV7-9 combines with J gene TRBJ2-1; TRBD2 aligns across 9 bases. The CDR3 is 15 residues long. J was trimmed by 5 bases and V by 5 bases; bases with no gene match: 7. Per the germline V gene, CDR1 is SEHNR and CDR2 is FQNEAQ (reference sequence). The CDR3 is CASSPYGTSNNEQFF. In nucleotides, the CDR3 is TGTGCCAGCAGCCCATACGGGACTAGCAACAATGAGCAGTTCTTC. Combining the CDR3 with reference TRBV7-9 and TRBJ2-1 gives the whole variable domain DTGVSQNPRHKITKRGQNVTFRCDPISEHNRLYWYRQTLGQGPEFLTYFQNEAQLEKSRLLSDRFSAERPKGSFSTLEIQRTEQGDSAMYLCASSPYGTSNNEQFFGPGTRLTVL.

This clonotype was counted at least ten times. This chain joins TRBV7-6 and TRBJ1-1; D is ambiguous. Germline lookup yields CDR1 SGHVS and CDR2 FNYEAQ. This CDR3 spans 18 amino acids. V lost 4 bases and J 7 bases, leaving 28 bases between the germline ends. The CDR3 protein is CASSSASGGSFMGSEAFF. CDR3 DNA sequence: TGTGCCAGCAGCTCGGCTTCGGGAGGTTCCTTCATGGGCAGTGAAGCTTTCTTT.

This clonotype was detected many times. V usage is TRBV7-2 and J usage is TRBJ2-3; no reliable D call. The V and J ends lost 5 bases and 1 base respectively, with 13 bases between them. Germline-derived CDR1 and CDR2 are SGHTA and FQGNSA. This CDR3 comprises 15 residues. The CDR3 spells CASSPSRTRTDTQYF. In DNA form, the CDR3 reads TGTGCCAGCAGCCCCTCCCGAACCCGCACAGATACGCAGTATTTT. Full variable domain (missing parts from reference TRBV7-2 and TRBJ2-3): GAGVSQSPSNKVTEKGKDVELRCDPISGHTALYWYRQSLGQGLEFLIYFQGNSAPDKSGLPSDRFSAERTGGSVSTLTIQRTQQEDSAVYLCASSPSRTRTDTQYFGPGTRLTVL.

At least ten counts were recorded for this clonotype. The CDR3 coding sequence is TGTGCCAGCAGCTTAAACCCGGGGAGTGGGACATATGGGGAGCAGTTCTTC. Its translation is CASSLNPGSGTYGEQFF. This chain uses TRBV7-6 with TRBJ2-1; possible D gene TRBD1, 6 bases. V was pared by 2 bases and J by 10 bases, with 24 bases between. This CDR3 is built from 17 residues. The germline gives CDR1 SGHVS, CDR2 FNYEAQ.

In its sample, this clonotype was seen a few times. The V and J genes are TRBV7-8 and TRBJ2-1; tentative D call: TRBD1 (8 bases). The germline CDR1 and CDR2 sequences are SGHVS and FQNEAQ. The V and J ends lost 5 bases and 9 bases respectively, with 14 bases between them. The CDR3 spans 13 residues. In DNA, the CDR3 is TGTGCCAGCAGCGCACAGGGGGGGGCTGAGCAGTTCTTC. Its protein is CASSAQGGAEQFF.

This chain joins TRBV5-4 and TRBJ1-2, with 7 positions matching TRBD1. After removal of 4 bases from V and 7 bases from J, the junction contained 7 bases not matched to a gene. The CDR3 runs 13 residues. Germline loops: CDR1 SGHNT, CDR2 YYREEE (reference sequence). The CDR3 region is CASSPQGRLGYTF. Here the CDR3 DNA reads TGTGCCAGCAGCCCACAGGGGCGACTTGGCTACACCTTC.

The chain uses TRBV10-3 and TRBJ2-1, with TRBD2 as a possible D gene (6 bases). The germline gives CDR1 ENHRY, CDR2 SYGVKD. The CDR3 runs 16 residues. Between the trimmed V and J ends, which lost 2 bases and 0 bases, there was a span of 11 bases. CDR3 sequence reads: CAISENAGSSYNEQFF. The DNA for the CDR3 is TGTGCCATCAGTGAGAACGCGGGGAGCTCCTACAATGAGCAGTTCTTC.